Following are 6 T cell receptor beta chains from one sample sequenced in a study of cytomegalovirus exposure and HLA in healthy donors. Researchers ran the PCR with 60 Vbeta and 13 Jbeta primers. Clones were sequenced by immunoSEQ multiplex PCR, and TCRdb holds only the in-frame ones, with some missing. The sample shows 220,000 or so clones, about 75% of them seen only once. Sequencing was performed on PBMCs. The source is a woman in her 30s in good health and CMV-seronegative.

This clone was picked up one time. Germline is not matched at one junction end, which may reflect a read error. The chain couples TRBV11-2 to TRBJ1-1; 10 bases match TRBD1. The CDR3 loop spans 17 amino acids. Per the germline V gene, CDR1 is SGHAT and CDR2 is FQNNGV. CDR3 sequence: CVSSFPRGQGYKGEAFF. CDR3 nucleotides: TGTGTCAGCAGCTTTCCTAGGGGACAGGGGTATAAGGGTGAAGCTTTCTTT.

This clone was detected only a few times. V usage is TRBV7-9 and J usage is TRBJ2-5; 13 nucleotides align to TRBD2. Per the germline V gene, CDR1 is SEHNR and CDR2 is FQNEAQ (reference sequence). The CDR3 is made up of 17 amino acids. V shed 4 bases, J shed 5 bases, and the junction held 10 bases outside the gene matches. The DNA for the CDR3 is TGTGCCAGCAGCTCCGGGACTAGCGGGATCGGCGGGGAGACCCAGTACTTC. This codes for CASSSGTSGIGGETQYF.

The V and J genes are TRBV15 and TRBJ1-1, with D unresolved. The CDR3 consists of 14 residues. In germline, CDR1 is LNHNV, CDR2 YYDKDF (reference sequence). Trimming removed 0 bases from V and 1 base from J, with 6 bases in between. The CDR3 bases are TGTGCCACCAGCAGAGACGTAGCGAACACTGAAGCTTTCTTT. This codes for CATSRDVANTEAFF. The full variable domain, with the rest looked up from reference TRBV15 and TRBJ1-1, is DAMVIQNPRYQVTQFGKPVTLSCSQTLNHNVMYWYQQKSSQAPKLLFHYYDKDFNNEADTPDNFQSRRPNTSFCFLDIRSPGLGDTAMYLCATSRDVANTEAFFGQGTRLTVV.

This chain joins TRBV7-2 and TRBJ1-1; D gene ambiguous. The V end was cut by 4 bases, the J end by 1 base, with 7 bases between. The length of the CDR3 is 13 residues. Looked up from germline, CDR1 is SGHTA and CDR2 is FQGNSA. DNA of the CDR3: TGTGCCAGCAGCTCAGGAGGGAACACTGAAGCTTTCTTT. Protein sequence: CASSSGGNTEAFF.

This clone was detected once. V is TRBV30 and J is TRBJ2-5; 8 positions agree with TRBD2. With 3 bases clipped from V and 6 bases from J, the junction kept 9 bases outside the gene matches. This CDR3 comprises 14 residues. CDR1 is GTSNPN, CDR2 SVGIG, per germline (reference sequence). CDR3 DNA: TGTGCCTGGAGACCAAGCGGGGGTAGGCAGACCCAGTACTTC. This codes for CAWRPSGGRQTQYF.

V usage is TRBV11-3 and J usage is TRBJ1-6; D gene uncertain. V lost 8 bases, J lost 7 bases, and 9 bases lay in between. This CDR3 spans 12 amino acids. CDR1 SGHNT and CDR2 YENEEA come from the germline V gene. The CDR3 sequence: CASAHSNSPLHF. The DNA for the CDR3 is TGTGCCAGCGCACACAGCAATTCACCCCTCCACTTT.